The text below deals with one T cell receptor (beta chain). Antigen specificity is unknown. V was clipped by 7 bases and J by 7 bases, with 14 bases between them. The CDR3 consists of 13 residues. CDR1 and CDR2 from the germline V gene are MDHEN and SYDVKM. These data originate in a study of blood T cells in healthy people across ages. Study outcomes and limitations: Expanded clonotype shifts may have been confounded, as the donors had an unknown CMV status. TCR beta diversity tracked closely with naive T cell percentage. Roughly linearly, TCR beta diversity per million T cells fell as age increased.

Next came a second PCR, run for roughly 6 to 11 cycles, which used a sample-barcoded 5' primer along with a J-beta primer mix. TCRdb ran MiXCR on the 5' RACE reads and lists one entry per CDR3 protein. Among around 780,000 distinct CDR3 sequences listed, around 50% were seen once. The TCR comes from a man aged 35 to 55 in good health. Source material: blood. The V and J genes are TRBV28 and TRBJ2-1; tentatively, D is TRBD2 (6 bases). As DNA, the CDR3 is TGTGCCAGCACCCCGACTAGACCGAATGAGCAGTTCTTC. It specifies CASTPTRPNEQFF.